This TCR beta chain was sequenced during a study of T-cell memory formation after mild COVID-19. Study conclusions and caveats: Contracting clones from day 15 to 85 had balanced CD4/CD8; later expanders favoured CD4+. Mostly located in CM and EM were contracting CD4+ clones, with contracting CD8+ clones located in EMRA.

TCRdb reprocessed the 5' RACE reads via MiXCR and lists one record per CDR3 protein. The data contain approximately 340,000 distinct CDR3 sequences, over 10% of them singletons. Comment on this clonotype: As yet, its antigen is unknown.

The sample comprised PBMCs or a T cell subset sorted from them (not recorded which). This receptor was taken from a man in his late teens or twenties who had mild COVID-19 (a few samples of this study predate the infection). Cell type and time point are not known.

The CDR3 DNA reads TGTGCCAGCAGTTATACCCCGCAGCGCTTAGGGACCCAGTACTTC. Translation: CASSYTPQRLGTQYF. V usage is TRBV6-5 and J usage is TRBJ2-5; D is undetermined. Trimming removed 3 bases at V and 7 bases at J, with 18 bases between. This CDR3 region has 15 residues. CDR1 is MNHEY, CDR2 SVGAGI, per germline.